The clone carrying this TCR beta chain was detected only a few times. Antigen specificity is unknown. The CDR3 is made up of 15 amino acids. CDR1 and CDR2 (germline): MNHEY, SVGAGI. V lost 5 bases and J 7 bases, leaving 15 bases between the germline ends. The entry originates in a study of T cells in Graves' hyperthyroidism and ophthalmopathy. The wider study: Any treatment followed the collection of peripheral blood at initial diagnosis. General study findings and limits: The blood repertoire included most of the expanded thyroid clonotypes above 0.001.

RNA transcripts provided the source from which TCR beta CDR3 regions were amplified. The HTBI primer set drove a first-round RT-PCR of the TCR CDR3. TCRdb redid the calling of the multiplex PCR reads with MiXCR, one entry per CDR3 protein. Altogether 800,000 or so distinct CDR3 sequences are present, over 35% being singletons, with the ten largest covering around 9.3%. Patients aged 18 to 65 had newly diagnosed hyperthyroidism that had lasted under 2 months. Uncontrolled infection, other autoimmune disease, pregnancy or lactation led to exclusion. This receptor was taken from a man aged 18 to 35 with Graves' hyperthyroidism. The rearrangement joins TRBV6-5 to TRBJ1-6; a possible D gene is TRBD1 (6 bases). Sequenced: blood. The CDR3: CASSARQAPNSPLHF. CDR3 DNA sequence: TGTGCCAGCAGTGCCCGACAGGCACCCAATTCACCCCTCCACTTT.